This T cell receptor (beta chain) was sequenced in a study of Ad26.COV2.S vaccination and SARS-CoV-2 variants. Study-wide results and caveats: Vaccine recipients surpassed placebo recipients in spike-specific TCR breadth. Vaccine and placebo recipients had comparable breadth of non-spike TCRs.

TCRdb's copy holds only in-frame clones and misses some; the assay was immunoSEQ multiplex PCR. The sample contains about 350,000 clones, roughly nine tenths of which appear only once. The sample's treatment: around 19 received Ad26.COV2.S at low or high dose, single or two shots; 5 received placebo; per-sample allocation not given. Material that was analyzed had been drawn on day 63 after the first vaccine or placebo injection. Donor was an adult aged 18-55 years in Boston. On this clone itself: Its antigen is not known.

This sample comprised peripheral blood, obtained in a trial of Ad26.COV2.S vaccine versus placebo. This clonotype originated in a person between 18 and 65 years old who received the Ad26.COV2.S COVID-19 vaccine or a placebo.

CDR3 loop: CASSLGLTYEQYF. As DNA, the CDR3 is TGTGCCAGCAGCCTGGGACTTACCTACGAGCAGTACTTC. This chain connects TRBV4-2 to TRBJ2-7; TRBD2 might be the D (6 bases). V was clipped by 4 bases and J by 2 bases, with 9 bases between them. CDR1 and CDR2 from the germline V gene are LGHNA and YNFKEQ. CDR3 length: 13 residues.